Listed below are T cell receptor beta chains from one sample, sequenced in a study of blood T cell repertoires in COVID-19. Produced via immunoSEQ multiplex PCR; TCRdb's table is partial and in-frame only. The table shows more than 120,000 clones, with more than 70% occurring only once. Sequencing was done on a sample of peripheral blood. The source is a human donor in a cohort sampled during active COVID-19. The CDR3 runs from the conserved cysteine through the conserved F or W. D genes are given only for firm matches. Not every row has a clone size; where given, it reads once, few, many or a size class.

DNA: TGCGCCAGCAGTCCGGACAGGGTAAACACTGAAGCTTTCTTT
CDR3: CASSPDRVNTEAFF
size: -
V: TRBV5-1
D: TRBD1
J: TRBJ1-1

DNA: TGTGCCAGCAGCTTTACAGGGGGCCGCTTTAATGAGCAGTTCTTC
CDR3: CASSFTGGRFNEQFF
size: -
V: TRBV7-6
D: TRBD1
J: TRBJ2-1

DNA: TGCGCCAGCAGCCAGGGCCGGGACAGGGTCCGGTATTTT
CDR3: CASSQGRDRVRYF
size: -
V: TRBV4-1
D: TRBD1
J: TRBJ2-3

DNA: TGTGCCAGCAGCCAAGATACCACGGCGCAGTATTTT
CDR3: CASSQDTTAQYF
size: -
V: TRBV3-1/TRBV3-2
D: -
J: TRBJ2-3

DNA: TGTGCCAGCAGTTTAGGAGGGGTTAATTCACCCCTCCACTTT
CDR3: CASSLGGVNSPLHF
size: -
V: TRBV28
D: -
J: TRBJ1-6

DNA: TGTGCCAGCAGCGTAGGGGGCCAGAGTGGGGCTTTCTTT
CDR3: CASSVGGQSGAFF
size: -
V: TRBV9
D: -
J: TRBJ1-1

DNA: TGTGCCAGCAGCTCCGGGACTTGGGGCTTTGAAGCTTTCTTT
CDR3: CASSSGTWGFEAFF
size: -
V: TRBV3-1/TRBV3-2
D: -
J: TRBJ1-1

DNA: TGTGCCATCAGTGAAGGGACTTCTAACTATGGCTACACCTTC
CDR3: CAISEGTSNYGYTF
size: -
V: TRBV10-3
D: -
J: TRBJ1-2

DNA: TGTGCCTGGAGCGCAGGTGGTAATTCACCCCTCCACTTT
CDR3: CAWSAGGNSPLHF
size: -
V: TRBV30
D: -
J: TRBJ1-6

DNA: TGTGCCAGCAGCGTAGAAGGGAGCTCTGGAAACACCATATATTTT
CDR3: CASSVEGSSGNTIYF
size: -
V: TRBV9
D: -
J: TRBJ1-3

DNA: TGTGCCTGGACTCGCAGGACGAACACCGGGGAGCTGTTTTTT
CDR3: CAWTRRTNTGELFF
size: -
V: TRBV30
D: -
J: TRBJ2-2

DNA: TGTGCCAGCAGCCAAGGGCAGGGTGCACCCCTCCACTTT
CDR3: CASSQGQGAPLHF
size: -
V: TRBV3-1/TRBV3-2
D: -
J: TRBJ1-6

DNA: TGTGCCAGCAGCCCAGGACAGGGGGCGAGCAATCAGCCCCAGCATTTT
CDR3: CASSPGQGASNQPQHF
size: -
V: TRBV9
D: TRBD1
J: TRBJ1-5

DNA: TGTGCCAGCAGCTCAGGACAGGGGGCATTAGTCGGCGAGACCCAGTACTTC
CDR3: CASSSGQGALVGETQYF
size: -
V: TRBV7-2
D: TRBD1
J: TRBJ2-5

DNA: TGCGCCAGCAGCCAAAAACAGGGTCTGAACTATGGCTACACCTTC
CDR3: CASSQKQGLNYGYTF
size: -
V: TRBV4-1
D: -
J: TRBJ1-2

DNA: TGTGCCAGCAGCCCCTTAGGGGGACCGAACACCGGGGAGCTGTTTTTT
CDR3: CASSPLGGPNTGELFF
size: -
V: TRBV7-9
D: -
J: TRBJ2-2

DNA: TGTGCCAGCAGCAAAGTGGCTAACACCATATATTTT
CDR3: CASSKVANTIYF
size: -
V: TRBV21-1
D: -
J: TRBJ1-3

DNA: TGTGCCAGCAGCCCGGGGGGGGACAGGGCATACGAGCAGTACTTC
CDR3: CASSPGGDRAYEQYF
size: once
V: TRBV5-4
D: -
J: TRBJ2-7

DNA: TGCGCCAGCAGCTTTACAGGGAGTTACTCCTACGAGCAGTACTTC
CDR3: CASSFTGSYSYEQYF
size: few
V: TRBV5-1
D: -
J: TRBJ2-7

DNA: TGCGCCAGCAGCCAAGAAGGGACTAGCCATGAGCAGTTCTTC
CDR3: CASSQEGTSHEQFF
size: -
V: TRBV4-3
D: TRBD2
J: TRBJ2-1

DNA: TGTGCCAGCAGCTTAGGAGGACAGGCAAGCTCCTACGAGCAGTACTTC
CDR3: CASSLGGQASSYEQYF
size: -
V: TRBV13
D: TRBD1
J: TRBJ2-7